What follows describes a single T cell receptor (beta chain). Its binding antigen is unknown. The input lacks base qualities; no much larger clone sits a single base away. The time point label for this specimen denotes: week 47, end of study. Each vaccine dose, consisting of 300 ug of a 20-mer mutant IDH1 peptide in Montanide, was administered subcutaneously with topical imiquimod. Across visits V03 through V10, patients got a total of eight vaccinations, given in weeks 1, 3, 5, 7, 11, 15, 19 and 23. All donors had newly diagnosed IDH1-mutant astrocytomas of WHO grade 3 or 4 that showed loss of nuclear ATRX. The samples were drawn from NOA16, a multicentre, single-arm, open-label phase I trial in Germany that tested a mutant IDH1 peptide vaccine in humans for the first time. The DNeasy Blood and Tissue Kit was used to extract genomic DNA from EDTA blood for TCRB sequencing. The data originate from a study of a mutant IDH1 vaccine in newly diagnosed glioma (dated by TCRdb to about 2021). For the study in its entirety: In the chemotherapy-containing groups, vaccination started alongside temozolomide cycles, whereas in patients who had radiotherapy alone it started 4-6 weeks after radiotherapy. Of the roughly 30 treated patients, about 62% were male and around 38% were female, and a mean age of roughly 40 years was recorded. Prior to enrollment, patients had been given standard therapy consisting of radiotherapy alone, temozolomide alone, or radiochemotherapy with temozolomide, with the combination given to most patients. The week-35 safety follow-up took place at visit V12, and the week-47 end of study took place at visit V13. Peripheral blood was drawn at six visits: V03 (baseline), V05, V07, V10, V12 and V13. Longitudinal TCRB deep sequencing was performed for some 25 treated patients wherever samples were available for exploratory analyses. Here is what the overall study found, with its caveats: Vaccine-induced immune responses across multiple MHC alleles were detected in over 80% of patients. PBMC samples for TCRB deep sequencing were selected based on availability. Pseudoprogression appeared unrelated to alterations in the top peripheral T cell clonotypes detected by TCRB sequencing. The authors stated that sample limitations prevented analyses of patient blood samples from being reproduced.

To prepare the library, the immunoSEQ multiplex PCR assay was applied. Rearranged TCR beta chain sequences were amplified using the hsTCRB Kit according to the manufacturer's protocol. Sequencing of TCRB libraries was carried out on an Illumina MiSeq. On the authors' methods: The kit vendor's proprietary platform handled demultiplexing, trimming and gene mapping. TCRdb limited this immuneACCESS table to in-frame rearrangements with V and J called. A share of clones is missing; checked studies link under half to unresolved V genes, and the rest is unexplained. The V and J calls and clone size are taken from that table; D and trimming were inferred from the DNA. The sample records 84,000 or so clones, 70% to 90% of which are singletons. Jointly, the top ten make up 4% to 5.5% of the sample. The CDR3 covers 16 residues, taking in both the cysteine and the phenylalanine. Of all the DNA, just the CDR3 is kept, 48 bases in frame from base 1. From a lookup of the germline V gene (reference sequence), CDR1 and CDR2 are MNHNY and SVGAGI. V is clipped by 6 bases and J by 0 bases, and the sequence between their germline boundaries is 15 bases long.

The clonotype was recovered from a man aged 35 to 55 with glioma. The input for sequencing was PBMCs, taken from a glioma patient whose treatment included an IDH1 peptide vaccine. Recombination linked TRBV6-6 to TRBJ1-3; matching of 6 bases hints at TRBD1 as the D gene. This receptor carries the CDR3 CASSRLTGISGNTIYF. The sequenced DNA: TGTGCCAGCAGCCGACTCACAGGGATCTCTGGAAACACCATATATTTT.